This T cell receptor beta chain was identified in a study of Ad26.COV2.S vaccination and SARS-CoV-2 variants. V lost 2 bases to trimming and J lost 2 bases, with 7 bases between them. CDR1 SGHVS and CDR2 FNYEAQ come from the germline V gene. The CDR3 has 13 residues. Study-wide results and caveats: Analytic work on TCR breadth and depth might have understated the full extent of total T cell responses. The study found higher spike-specific TCR breadth in vaccine than placebo recipients. Reportedly, after vaccination the spike-specific CD8+ and CD4+ T cell responses displayed substantial breadth. Researchers reported similar non-spike TCR breadth in vaccine and placebo recipients.

Libraries were prepared by immunoSEQ multiplex PCR; TCRdb keeps only in-frame clonotypes and omits some of them. The sample gives approximately 400,000 clones, roughly 94% of which show up once; 3.9% is in the top ten. Comment on this clone: The antigen is undetermined.

The chain recombines TRBV7-6 with TRBJ2-7, with D unresolved. The sequence came from a human donor who had recovered from COVID-19. The source material was peripheral blood, sampled after recovery from COVID-19. The CDR3 sequence is CASSLSLTYEQYF. CDR3 bases: TGTGCCAGCAGCTTAAGTCTAACCTACGAGCAGTACTTC.